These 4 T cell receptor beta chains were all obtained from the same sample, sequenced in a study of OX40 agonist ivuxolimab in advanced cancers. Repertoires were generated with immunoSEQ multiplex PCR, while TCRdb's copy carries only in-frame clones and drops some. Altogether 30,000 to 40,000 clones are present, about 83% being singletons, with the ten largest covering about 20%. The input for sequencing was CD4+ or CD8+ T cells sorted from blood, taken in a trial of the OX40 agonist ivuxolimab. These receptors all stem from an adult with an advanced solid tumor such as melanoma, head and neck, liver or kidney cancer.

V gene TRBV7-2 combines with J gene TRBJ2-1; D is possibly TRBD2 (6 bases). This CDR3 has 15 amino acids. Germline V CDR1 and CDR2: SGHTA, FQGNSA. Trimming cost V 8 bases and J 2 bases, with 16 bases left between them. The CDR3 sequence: CASPRVAGPYNEQFF. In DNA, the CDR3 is TGTGCCAGCCCAAGGGTGGCGGGACCCTACAATGAGCAGTTCTTC.

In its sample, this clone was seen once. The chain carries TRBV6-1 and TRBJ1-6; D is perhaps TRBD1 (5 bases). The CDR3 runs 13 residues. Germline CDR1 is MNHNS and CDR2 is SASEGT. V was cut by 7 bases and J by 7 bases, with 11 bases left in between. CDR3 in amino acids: CASKPTVNSPLHF. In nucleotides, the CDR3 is TGTGCCAGCAAGCCGACAGTAAATTCACCCCTCCACTTT.

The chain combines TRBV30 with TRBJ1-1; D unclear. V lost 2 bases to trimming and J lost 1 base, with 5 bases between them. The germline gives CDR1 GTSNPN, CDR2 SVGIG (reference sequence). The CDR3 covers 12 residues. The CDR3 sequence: CAWSLGNTEAFF. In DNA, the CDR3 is TGTGCCTGGAGTCTCGGGAACACTGAAGCTTTCTTT.

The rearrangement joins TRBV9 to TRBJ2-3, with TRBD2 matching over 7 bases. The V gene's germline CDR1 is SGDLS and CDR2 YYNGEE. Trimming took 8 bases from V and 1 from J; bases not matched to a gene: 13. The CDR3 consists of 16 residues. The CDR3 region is CASSASGGGGTDTQYF. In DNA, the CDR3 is TGTGCCAGTTCAGCGTCTGGGGGGGGAGGCACAGATACGCAGTATTTT. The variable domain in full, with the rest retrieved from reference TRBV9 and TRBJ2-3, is DSGVTQTPKHLITATGQRVTLRCSPRSGDLSVYWYQQSLDQGLQFLIQYYNGEERAKGNILERFSAQQFPDLHSELNLSSLELGDSALYFCASSASGGGGTDTQYFGPGTRLTVL.